The 9 T cell receptor beta chains reported below all come from one sample, sequenced in a study of T cells in Graves' hyperthyroidism and ophthalmopathy. The TCR beta CDR3 regions underwent amplification using RNA transcripts as the source. TCR CDR3 regions were first amplified by RT-PCR with HTBI primers. MiXCR, applied by TCRdb to the multiplex PCR reads, yields one record per CDR3 protein. The sample yields more than 500,000 distinct CDR3 sequences, approximately 16% seen once. The specimen sequenced was blood. The receptor set was obtained from a woman aged 30 to 39 with Graves' ophthalmopathy.

This clonotype was counted only a few times. This chain joins TRBV6-2 or TRBV6-3 and TRBJ1-4; tentative D call: TRBD1 (5 bases). The CDR3 spans 16 residues. Per the germline V gene, CDR1 is MNHEY and CDR2 is SVGEGT. Trimming shortened V by 6 bases and J by 0 bases, and 14 bases separated the two germline ends. The CDR3 loop is CASRIDSTATNEKLFF. CDR3 sequence (DNA): TGTGCCAGCAGAATCGACAGCACCGCAACTAATGAAAAACTGTTTTTT.

The chain recombines TRBV9 with TRBJ1-4; the D is unclear. CDR1 is SGDLS, CDR2 YYNGEE, per germline. The CDR3 length is 12 residues. V was shortened by 4 bases and J by 4 bases, with 5 bases between the two germline ends. The CDR3 coding sequence is TGTGCCAGCAGCACCCTTAATGAAAAACTGTTTTTT. This encodes CASSTLNEKLFF.

This clonotype has a count of ten or more. The chain is built from TRBV2 and TRBJ1-1, with TRBD1 as a possible D gene (5 bases). The CDR3 has 15 amino acids. Germline CDR1 reads SNHLY; CDR2 reads FYNNEI. V lost 6 bases and J 4 bases, leaving 18 bases between the germline ends. The DNA of the CDR3 is TGTGCCAGCAGATTCCCAGGGAAGATCGGCACTGAAGCTTTCTTT. Residues: CASRFPGKIGTEAFF.

The table lists this clonotype with many counts. The chain joins TRBV28 to TRBJ1-2; D is perhaps TRBD1 (5 bases). This CDR3 has 14 residues. Germline CDR1 is MDHEN and CDR2 is SYDVKM. Trimming shortened V by 10 bases and J by 3 bases, and 18 bases separated the two germline ends. CDR3 loop: CATHRWGLDYGYTF. The CDR3 nucleotides read TGTGCCACTCACAGGTGGGGCTTAGACTATGGCTACACCTTC.

The gene calls are TRBV2 and TRBJ1-2; D remains ambiguous. CDR3 length equals 15 residues. CDR1 and CDR2 (germline): SNHLY, FYNNEI. The V and J ends lost 0 bases and 4 bases respectively, with 12 bases between them. Here the CDR3 reads CASSEALLGTYGYTF. As DNA, the CDR3 is TGTGCCAGCAGTGAAGCGCTTCTGGGTACCTATGGCTACACCTTC. Looking up the rest from reference TRBV2 and TRBJ1-2 gives the full variable domain: EPEVTQTPSHQVTQMGQEVILRCVPISNHLYFYWYRQILGQKVEFLVSFYNNEISEKSEIFDDQFSVERPDGSNFTLKIRSTKLEDSAMYFCASSEALLGTYGYTFGSGTRLTVV.

This chain joins TRBV7-2 and TRBJ2-5; D unclear. Germline V CDR1 and CDR2: SGHTA, FQGNSA. The CDR3 runs to 13 residues. Trimming left V 3 bases short and J 4 bases short, with 9 bases between. CDR3: CASSLTSPETQYF. CDR3 DNA sequence: TGTGCCAGCAGCTTGACCAGCCCAGAGACCCAGTACTTC. The variable domain in full, completed from reference TRBV7-2 and TRBJ2-5, reads GAGVSQSPSNKVTEKGKDVELRCDPISGHTALYWYRQSLGQGLEFLIYFQGNSAPDKSGLPSDRFSAERTGGSVSTLTIQRTQQEDSAVYLCASSLTSPETQYFGPGTRLLVL.

The J gene is TRBJ2-4, the V gene TRBV2; 7 positions match TRBD2. The CDR3 consists of 14 residues. Germline V gene lookup returns CDR1 SNHLY and CDR2 FYNNEI. The V gene end was trimmed by 8 bases and the J gene end by 2 bases; junction bases not matched to a gene: 6. CDR3 protein: CASRAAGTKNIQYF. In DNA form, the CDR3 reads TGTGCCAGCCGGGCAGCGGGAACCAAAAACATTCAGTACTTC.

This clonotype came up a few times. The chain joins TRBV28 to TRBJ2-4; the match to TRBD1 covers 8 bases. CDR3 length equals 16 residues. V shed 4 bases and J 3 bases; nucleotides not matched to a gene: 8. Germline V gene data show CDR1 as MDHEN and CDR2 as SYDVKM. The CDR3 protein is CASSYRDRYFKNIQYF. The CDR3 coding sequence is TGTGCCAGCAGTTACCGGGACAGGTACTTCAAAAACATTCAGTACTTC.

About this clonotype itself: An end of the junction differs from the germline gene, which may be a read error. V is TRBV6-1 and J is TRBJ2-1, with D possibly TRBD2 on 6 matching bases. Germline CDR1 MNHNS, CDR2 SASEGT. The CDR3 extends over 15 amino acids. In DNA form, the CDR3 reads TGTGCCAGCAGTGATAACCTCGCGGGATACAGTGAGCAGTTCTTC. Amino acids: CASSDNLAGYSEQFF.